Listed below are T cell receptor beta chains from one sample, sequenced in a study of monozygotic twins with inflammatory bowel disease. TCRdb processed the 5' RACE reads again and assigns one entry to each CDR3 protein, with no DNA. The repertoire table contains 150,000 to 200,000 distinct CDR3 sequences. The sample consisted of blood. The receptors stem from a human donor with ulcerative colitis or Crohn's disease, or a healthy co-twin of an affected twin (not recorded which). Both conserved end residues are part of each CDR3.

J: TRBJ2-2; V: TRBV12-3/TRBV12-4; CDR3: CASNPGLAANTGELFF
J: TRBJ1-5; V: TRBV5-8; CDR3: CASSRYGIGQPQHF
J: TRBJ1-4; V: TRBV6-1; CDR3: CASSTQGRAGEKLFF
J: TRBJ2-3; V: TRBV2; CDR3: CASTEGAGGPRDTQYF
J: TRBJ2-7; V: TRBV5-1; CDR3: CASSWIRDKSYEQYF
J: TRBJ2-5; V: TRBV7-6; CDR3: CASSLVGGLRAQYF
J: TRBJ1-5; V: TRBV7-2; CDR3: CASSPLTGQSNQPQHF
J: TRBJ2-3; V: TRBV12-3/TRBV12-4; CDR3: CASSIQIPTDTQYF
J: TRBJ2-1; V: TRBV6-5; CDR3: CASSYKDSEQFF
J: TRBJ1-2; V: TRBV5-1; CDR3: CASSLDGGAIYGYTF
J: TRBJ2-7; V: TRBV7-6; CDR3: CASSSRGGGGDEQYF
J: TRBJ2-3; V: TRBV29-1; CDR3: CSVGGSGTGDTQYF
J: TRBJ2-3; V: TRBV11-3; CDR3: CASSLGSPGGGNTDTQYF
J: TRBJ1-1; V: TRBV4-2; CDR3: CASSQAPGGGVVEAFF
J: TRBJ1-6; V: TRBV7-2; CDR3: CASSLSHREGIGLLF